This T cell receptor (beta chain) stems from a study of shared clonotypes between healthy human individuals. The method was immunoSEQ multiplex PCR; TCRdb's version includes in-frame clones alone and lacks a portion of them. The table has 2 million to 2.5 million clones, just over 90% seen once. Naive CD8 cells lacked CD45RO and underwent positive selection for CCR7, leaving out terminally differentiated effector memory CD45RA+ cells. Germline CDR1 reads SEHNR; CDR2 reads FQNEAQ (reference sequence). V lost 3 bases, J lost 4 bases, and 13 bases lay in between. The CDR3 covers 14 residues. This receptor was obtained from a man in his late teens or twenties in good health. Some clones in this sample may be carry-over from other donors' samples. The source material was naive CD8+ T cells from PBMCs. The gene calls are TRBV7-9 and TRBJ2-7; D is unresolved. The CDR3 loop reads CASSLGTGFYEQYF. CDR3 sequence (DNA): TGTGCCAGCAGCTTGGGTACCGGCTTTTACGAGCAGTACTTC.